These 13 T cell receptor beta chains were all obtained from the same sample, sequenced in a study of PD-1 blockade in classical Hodgkin lymphoma. Profiled with immunoSEQ multiplex PCR; TCRdb holds only in-frame clones, not every one. Of some 27,000 clones detected, just over 90% appear once; the ten largest clones hold approximately 3.6%. Time point reported: newly diagnosed, previously untreated cHL patient sample. Sequencing was performed on peripheral blood mononuclear cells (PBMCs). The receptors here all came from a human donor with classical Hodgkin lymphoma.

The rearrangement links TRBV10-3 to TRBJ1-5, with a tentative D call TRBD1 (6 bases). The CDR3 has 15 residues. With 6 bases removed from V and 4 bases from J, the gap between germline ends came to 16 bases. Germline values: CDR1 ENHRY, CDR2 SYGVKD. This CDR3 reads CAIRPSGQQNQPQHF. CDR3 bases: TGTGCCATCAGGCCCTCCGGACAGCAAAATCAGCCCCAGCATTTT.

The genes are TRBV6-5 and TRBJ1-2, with TRBD1 matching over 7 bases. This CDR3 spans 13 amino acids. CDR1 is MNHEY, CDR2 SVGAGI, per germline. J gave up 8 bases and V 6 bases, and 9 bases lay outside the gene matches. CDR3 in amino acids: CASRREGAGGYTF. Written as DNA, the CDR3 is TGTGCCAGCAGGAGGGAGGGGGCGGGAGGCTACACCTTC.

The chain links TRBV28 to TRBJ2-7; D remains ambiguous. The CDR3 has 13 residues. V lost 5 bases and J 3 bases, leaving 11 bases between the germline ends. Germline V CDR1 and CDR2: MDHEN, SYDVKM. CDR3 residues: CASSRQLGYEQYF. Here the CDR3 DNA reads TGTGCCAGCAGTCGGCAGCTTGGCTACGAGCAGTACTTC.

This rearrangement joins TRBV7-9 to TRBJ2-7; 8 bases fit TRBD2. In germline, CDR1 is SEHNR, CDR2 FQNEAQ (reference sequence). The CDR3 length is 15 residues. V trimming: 5 bases; J trimming: 2 bases; junction bases outside the gene matches: 8. In DNA, the CDR3 is TGTGCCAGCAGCCCTCGAAAAGCGGGGGCCTACGAGCAGTACTTC. Encoded protein: CASSPRKAGAYEQYF. The full variable domain, rest sourced from reference TRBV7-9 and TRBJ2-7, is DTGVSQNPRHKITKRGQNVTFRCDPISEHNRLYWYRQTLGQGPEFLTYFQNEAQLEKSRLLSDRFSAERPKGSFSTLEIQRTEQGDSAMYLCASSPRKAGAYEQYFGPGTRLTVT.

The CDR3 loop reads CASRATRGAETQYF. As DNA, the CDR3 is TGTGCCAGCAGGGCAACTAGAGGGGCAGAGACCCAGTACTTC. The rearrangement uses TRBV28 and TRBJ2-5; D is perhaps TRBD1 or TRBD2 (5 bases each). In germline, CDR1 is MDHEN, CDR2 SYDVKM. Trimming cost V 6 bases and J 4 bases, with 15 bases left between them. The CDR3 loop spans 14 amino acids.

The chain joins TRBV7-6 to TRBJ2-5; no clear D gene. With 1 base removed from V and 1 base from J, the gap between germline ends came to 13 bases. This CDR3 spans 16 amino acids. Germline V CDR1 and CDR2: SGHVS, FNYEAQ. Here the CDR3 reads CASSLGDWAFQETQYF. The CDR3 nucleotides read TGTGCCAGCAGCTTAGGGGATTGGGCGTTCCAAGAGACCCAGTACTTC.

This clone has a single count. The gene calls are TRBV28 and TRBJ2-1; the match to TRBD2 covers 13 bases. Germline V gene lookup returns CDR1 MDHEN and CDR2 SYDVKM. V was clipped by 6 bases and J by 6 bases; unmatched bases: 8. The length of the CDR3 is 16 residues. CDR3 in DNA: TGTGCCAGCAGGAGAGGGGGGACTAGCGGGACCAATGAGCAGTTCTTC. Amino acids: CASRRGGTSGTNEQFF.

The chain recombines TRBV5-1 with TRBJ2-3; TRBD1 is a possible D gene (6 bases). Between the trimmed V and J ends, which lost 0 bases and 1 base, there was a span of 9 bases. The CDR3 spans 15 residues. Looked up from germline, CDR1 is SGHRS and CDR2 is YFSETQ. The CDR3 region is CASSLVAGGTDTQYF. Here the CDR3 DNA reads TGCGCCAGCAGCTTGGTGGCAGGGGGCACAGATACGCAGTATTTT. Looking up the rest from reference TRBV5-1 and TRBJ2-3 gives the full variable domain: KAGVTQTPRYLIKTRGQQVTLSCSPISGHRSVSWYQQTPGQGLQFLFEYFSETQRNKGNFPGRFSGRQFSNSRSEMNVSTLELGDSALYLCASSLVAGGTDTQYFGPGTRLTVL.

V and J are TRBV15 and TRBJ2-1, with TRBD1 as a possible D gene (6 bases). This CDR3 has 15 amino acids. Germline lookup yields CDR1 LNHNV and CDR2 YYDKDF (reference sequence). The germline V and J ends were trimmed by 4 bases and 1 base, with 11 bases remaining between them. The CDR3 sequence is CATSKFRGSYNEQFF. The CDR3 nucleotides are TGTGCCACCAGCAAATTTAGGGGGTCCTACAATGAGCAGTTCTTC.

V and J are TRBV4-3 and TRBJ2-7, with D hard to call. The CDR3 spans 15 residues. V was pared by 0 bases and J by 2 bases, with 11 bases between. Germline CDR1 reads LGHNA; CDR2 reads YSLEER. The CDR3 here is CASSQDFSGAYEQYF. CDR3 bases: TGCGCCAGCAGCCAAGATTTTTCCGGCGCCTACGAGCAGTACTTC.

This chain joins TRBV19 and TRBJ2-7, with 7 positions matching TRBD2. V lost 9 bases, J lost 6 bases, and 14 bases stayed unmatched. Germline CDR1 and CDR2: LNHDA and SQIVND (reference sequence). CDR3 length: 14 residues. CDR3 coding DNA: TGTGCCAGCCATTCCCCCCGGGGCGGGGGCGAGCAGTACTTC. This gives the protein CASHSPRGGGEQYF.

V gene TRBV19 combines with J gene TRBJ1-4; TRBD1 matches 7 bases. J was trimmed by 6 bases and V by 4 bases; bases with no gene match: 5. Germline V gene data show CDR1 as LNHDA and CDR2 as SQIVND (reference sequence). The CDR3 spans 14 residues. The CDR3 sequence is CASSNQGVDEKLFF. The CDR3 DNA is TGTGCCAGTAGTAATCAGGGGGTCGATGAAAAACTGTTTTTT.

The rearrangement uses TRBV4-2 and TRBJ2-7, with D unresolved. Germline assignment: CDR1 LGHNA and CDR2 YNFKEQ. Trimming stripped 0 bases from V and 2 bases from J, with 26 bases between. This CDR3 has 20 residues. The CDR3 protein is CASSQDLPVYTSGGPYEQYF. The CDR3, as DNA: TGTGCCAGCAGCCAAGATCTCCCCGTATATACGTCGGGCGGACCCTACGAGCAGTACTTC.